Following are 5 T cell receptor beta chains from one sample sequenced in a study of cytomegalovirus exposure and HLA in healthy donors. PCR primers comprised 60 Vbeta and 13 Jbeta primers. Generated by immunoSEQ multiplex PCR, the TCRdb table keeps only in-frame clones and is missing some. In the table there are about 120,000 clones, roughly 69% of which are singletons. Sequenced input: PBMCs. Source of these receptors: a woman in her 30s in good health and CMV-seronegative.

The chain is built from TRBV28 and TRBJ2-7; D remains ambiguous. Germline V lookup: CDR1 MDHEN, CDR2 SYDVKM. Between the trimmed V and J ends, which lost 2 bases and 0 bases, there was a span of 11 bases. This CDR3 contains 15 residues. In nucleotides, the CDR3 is TGTGCCAGCAGTTTAAGTCAGGCGATCTCCTACGAGCAGTACTTC. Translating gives CASSLSQAISYEQYF.

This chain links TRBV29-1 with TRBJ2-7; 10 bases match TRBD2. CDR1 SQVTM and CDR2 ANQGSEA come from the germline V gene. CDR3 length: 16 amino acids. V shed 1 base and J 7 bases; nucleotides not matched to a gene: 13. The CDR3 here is CSVEGGSSGSGGEQYF. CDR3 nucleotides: TGCAGCGTTGAAGGAGGGTCTAGCGGGAGTGGAGGGGAGCAGTACTTC.

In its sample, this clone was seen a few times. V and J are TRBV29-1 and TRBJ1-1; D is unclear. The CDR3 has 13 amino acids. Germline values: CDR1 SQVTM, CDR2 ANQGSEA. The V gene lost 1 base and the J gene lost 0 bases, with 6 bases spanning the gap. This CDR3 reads CSVEGVLNTEAFF. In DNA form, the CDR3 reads TGCAGCGTTGAAGGCGTTCTGAACACTGAAGCTTTCTTT.

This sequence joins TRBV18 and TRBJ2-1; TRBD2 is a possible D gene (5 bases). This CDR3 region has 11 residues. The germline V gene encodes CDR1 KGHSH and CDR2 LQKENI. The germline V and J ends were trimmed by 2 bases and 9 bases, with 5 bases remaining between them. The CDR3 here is CASSPEGEQFF. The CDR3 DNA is TGTGCCAGCTCACCAGAGGGTGAGCAGTTCTTC.

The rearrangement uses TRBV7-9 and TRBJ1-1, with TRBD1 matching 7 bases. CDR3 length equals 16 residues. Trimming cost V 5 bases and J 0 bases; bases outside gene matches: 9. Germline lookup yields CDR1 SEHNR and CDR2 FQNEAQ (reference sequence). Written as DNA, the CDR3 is TGTGCCAGCAGCCGCGGACAGGTCGATATGAACACTGAAGCTTTCTTT. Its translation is CASSRGQVDMNTEAFF.